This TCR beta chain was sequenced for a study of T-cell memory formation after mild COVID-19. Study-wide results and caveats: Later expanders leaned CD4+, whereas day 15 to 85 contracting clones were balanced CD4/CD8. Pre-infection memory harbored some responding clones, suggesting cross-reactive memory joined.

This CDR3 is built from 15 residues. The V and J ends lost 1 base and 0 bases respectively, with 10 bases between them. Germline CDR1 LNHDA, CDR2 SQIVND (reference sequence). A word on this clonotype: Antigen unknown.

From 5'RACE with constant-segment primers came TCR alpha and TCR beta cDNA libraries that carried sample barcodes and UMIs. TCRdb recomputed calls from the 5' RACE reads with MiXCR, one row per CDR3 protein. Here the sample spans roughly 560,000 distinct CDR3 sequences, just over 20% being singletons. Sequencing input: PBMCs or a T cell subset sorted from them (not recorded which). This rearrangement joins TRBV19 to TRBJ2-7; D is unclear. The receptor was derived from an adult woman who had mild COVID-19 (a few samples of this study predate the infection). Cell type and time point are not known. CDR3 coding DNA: TGTGCCAGTAGTATAGGATGGTCGAGCTCCTACGAGCAGTACTTC. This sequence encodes CASSIGWSSSYEQYF.